This entry features one T cell receptor beta chain sequence. Antigen: not known. This entry is derived from a study of OX40 agonist ivuxolimab in advanced cancers. Study information: A male proportion of 82.7% was recorded, with mean age approximately 57 years and range about 23 to 90. General study points: Dose levels from 0.1 to 3.0 mg/kg saw CD4+ and CD8+ blood T cells expand clonally by week 6. Averaged across samples, CD8+ T cells carried more expanded clones than CD4+ did.

Here immunoSEQ multiplex PCR was the method, and the copy in TCRdb shows in-frame clones only, minus some. The table includes around 16,000 clones, approximately 86% detected once. Germline V gives CDR1 SGHTA, CDR2 FQGNSA. The CDR3 length is 16 residues. V lost 6 bases and J lost 1; bases outside the gene matches: 7. Systemic immunosuppression or autoimmune disease history was grounds to exclude patients. The sequence was obtained from an adult with an advanced solid tumor such as melanoma, head and neck, liver or kidney cancer. The chain uses TRBV7-2 and TRBJ2-1; 9 bases match TRBD2. The starting material was CD4+ or CD8+ T cells sorted from blood, obtained in a trial of the OX40 agonist ivuxolimab. The CDR3 reads CASRPSAGGSYNEQFF. The CDR3 DNA follows: TGTGCCAGCAGACCCAGCGCGGGAGGGTCCTACAATGAGCAGTTCTTC.